These 12 T cell receptor beta chains were sequenced from one sample in a study of T cells in tumors after PD-1 blockade. Libraries were prepared by immunoSEQ multiplex PCR; TCRdb keeps only in-frame clonotypes and omits some of them. The profile covers roughly 2,000 clones, with roughly 74% appearing a single time and approximately 12% taken by the ten largest. Stated time point: second of two pre-therapy site-matched biopsies around eight weeks apart. This specimen was tumor tissue, taken before anti-PD-1 treatment. These receptors came from a human donor with basal cell carcinoma.

The chain has TRBV6-5 and TRBJ2-7, with TRBD1 matching over 7 bases. CDR3 length: 13 residues. Trimming took 6 bases from V and 3 from J; bases not matched to a gene: 5. The germline gives CDR1 MNHEY, CDR2 SVGAGI. Written as DNA, the CDR3 is TGTGCCAGCAGCCGGGACAGCAACTACGAGCAGTACTTC. Translated, it gives CASSRDSNYEQYF.

This clone was seen only once. This sequence joins TRBV19 and TRBJ2-1; D possibly corresponds to TRBD1 (6 bases). Germline V CDR1 and CDR2: LNHDA, SQIVND (reference sequence). The ends were cut back, 3 bases at V and 7 bases at J, with 13 bases in the middle. This CDR3 is built from 14 residues. In DNA form, the CDR3 reads TGTGCCAGTAGTATTTTTTGGACAGAAAATGAGCAGTTCTTC. Encoded protein: CASSIFWTENEQFF.

This clone was seen once. The gene calls are TRBV5-1 and TRBJ2-3; 10 bases agree with TRBD2. Germline values: CDR1 SGHRS, CDR2 YFSETQ. The CDR3 loop spans 16 amino acids. The V and J ends lost 4 bases and 3 bases, in that order; junction bases with no gene match: 8. The CDR3 region has the DNA TGCGCCAGCAGCCAACAAGCGGGGGGGCCGACAGATACGCAGTATTTT. The encoded protein is CASSQQAGGPTDTQYF.

The gene calls are TRBV9 and TRBJ1-2, with D uncertain. Trimming took 0 bases from V and 8 from J, leaving 14 bases between them. The CDR3 is 14 amino acids. Germline CDR1 and CDR2: SGDLS and YYNGEE. The CDR3 loop reads CASSVGRWEGGYTF. The CDR3 coding sequence is TGTGCCAGCAGCGTAGGGAGGTGGGAGGGCGGCTACACCTTC.

This clone was counted between two and nine times. The chain recombines TRBV28 with TRBJ1-2; the match to TRBD1 covers 8 bases. Per germline, CDR1 MDHEN and CDR2 SYDVKM. This CDR3 region has 13 residues. V gave up 2 bases and J gave up 8 bases; unmatched junction bases: 4. The CDR3 DNA reads TGTGCCAGCAGTTTACAGGGGGCCGAAGGCTACACCTTC. Amino acid sequence: CASSLQGAEGYTF.

V and J are TRBV9 and TRBJ2-1; 7 bases are shared with TRBD1. Per the germline V gene, CDR1 is SGDLS and CDR2 is YYNGEE. This CDR3 spans 16 amino acids. Losses at the gene ends were 0 bases for V and 8 bases for J; bases not matched to a gene: 11. DNA of the CDR3: TGTGCCAGCAGCGTAGACCCCCGGACAGGTAGTTATGAGCAGTTCTTC. Amino acid sequence: CASSVDPRTGSYEQFF.

The V and J genes are TRBV11-1 and TRBJ1-2, with 7 bases aligning to TRBD1. V shed 5 bases, J shed 4 bases, and the junction held 4 bases outside the gene matches. Germline CDR1 is SGHAT and CDR2 is FQDESV (reference sequence). The length of the CDR3 is 13 residues. CDR3 loop: CASSTGQSYGYTF. The CDR3 DNA sequence: TGTGCCAGCAGCACGGGACAGAGCTATGGCTACACCTTC. Drawing the rest from reference TRBV11-1 and TRBJ1-2, the complete variable domain is EAEVAQSPRYKITEKSQAVAFWCDPISGHATLYWYRQILGQGPELLVQFQDESVVDDSQLPKDRFSAERLKGVDSTLKIQPAELGDSAMYLCASSTGQSYGYTFGSGTRLTVV.

This clone was observed a handful of times. The chain is built from TRBV5-1 and TRBJ2-7, with 7 bases that match TRBD1. Unmatched junction bases numbered 9, after V lost 2 bases and J lost 7 bases. The CDR3 is 14 amino acids. Looked up from germline, CDR1 is SGHRS and CDR2 is YFSETQ. As DNA, the CDR3 is TGCGCCAGCAGCTTCCGACAGGGAGTTGAAGAGCAGTACTTC. Translated, it gives CASSFRQGVEEQYF. Complete variable domain (other parts from reference TRBV5-1 and TRBJ2-7): KAGVTQTPRYLIKTRGQQVTLSCSPISGHRSVSWYQQTPGQGLQFLFEYFSETQRNKGNFPGRFSGRQFSNSRSEMNVSTLELGDSALYLCASSFRQGVEEQYFGPGTRLTVT.

The chain links TRBV6-1 to TRBJ1-1, with 7 bases that match TRBD1. Germline V gives CDR1 MNHNS, CDR2 SASEGT. This CDR3 region has 16 residues. Trimming at V came to 3 bases and at J to 1 base, leaving 8 bases not matched to a gene. CDR3 in amino acids: CASSEVTTGRNTEAFF. For the CDR3, the DNA is TGTGCCAGCAGTGAGGTTACGACAGGGAGGAACACTGAAGCTTTCTTT.

The V and J genes are TRBV3-1 (or the pseudogene TRBV3-2) and TRBJ1-1; D not certain. The length of the CDR3 is 13 residues. The germline V gene encodes CDR1 LGHDT and CDR2 YNNKEL (reference sequence). V lost 4 bases and J lost 1, with 7 bases in between. The CDR3 is CASSLGKNTEAFF. The CDR3 bases are TGTGCCAGCAGCCTGGGGAAGAACACTGAAGCTTTCTTT.

The table lists this clone with a count of one. The J gene is TRBJ1-1, the V gene TRBV5-1; 8 bases map to TRBD1. The length of the CDR3 is 14 residues. The germline V gene has CDR1 SGHRS and CDR2 YFSETQ. V trimming: 4 bases; J trimming: 3 bases; junction bases outside the gene matches: 5. In DNA, the CDR3 is TGCGCCAGCAGCCGTCAACAGGGGGACACTGAAGCTTTCTTT. Encoded protein: CASSRQQGDTEAFF. Full variable domain (missing parts from reference TRBV5-1 and TRBJ1-1): KAGVTQTPRYLIKTRGQQVTLSCSPISGHRSVSWYQQTPGQGLQFLFEYFSETQRNKGNFPGRFSGRQFSNSRSEMNVSTLELGDSALYLCASSRQQGDTEAFFGQGTRLTVV.

This chain uses TRBV7-2 with TRBJ1-1; D remains unclear. The CDR3 covers 13 residues. The ends were cut back, 1 base at V and 4 bases at J, with 7 bases in the middle. From germline, CDR1 is SGHTA and CDR2 FQGNSA. CDR3 protein: CASSLVMATEAFF. As DNA, the CDR3 is TGTGCCAGCAGCTTAGTTATGGCCACTGAAGCTTTCTTT.